The 7 T cell receptor beta chains below were found in one sample sequenced in a study of blood T cell repertoires in COVID-19. Only in-frame clones appear in the TCRdb table, and some are missing; sequencing was by immunoSEQ multiplex PCR. The sample lists fewer than 300,000 clones, 70% to 90% occurring once. Sequencing input: PBMCs or T cells enriched from blood (not recorded which). Receptor source: a woman in her 30s who had recovered from COVID-19.

This chain connects TRBV5-1 to TRBJ1-1; possible D gene TRBD1, 6 bases. The germline V and J ends were trimmed by 1 base and 2 bases, with 12 bases remaining between them. Germline CDR1 reads SGHRS; CDR2 reads YFSETQ. The CDR3 has 15 amino acids. CDR3 sequence (DNA): TGCGCCAGCAGCTTGACCCCAGGGGATAACACTGAAGCTTTCTTT. Residues: CASSLTPGDNTEAFF.

The chain's CDR3 is CASSPGGLASYEQYF. CDR3 in DNA: TGTGCCAGCAGCCCTGGGGGACTAGCGAGCTACGAGCAGTACTTC. This sequence joins TRBV11-3 and TRBJ2-7; 10 nucleotides line up with TRBD2. Per germline, CDR1 SGHNT and CDR2 YENEEA. The CDR3 is 15 residues long. The junction had 7 bases not matched to a gene; V was cut back by 5 bases and J by 3 bases.

This clone was found once. The DNA for the CDR3 is TGTGCCAGCTCACGACAGTGGAACACTGAAGCTTTCTTT. It specifies CASSRQWNTEAFF. The J gene is TRBJ1-1, the V gene TRBV18; weak D call: TRBD1 (5 bases). Germline CDR1 reads KGHSH; CDR2 reads LQKENI. The V gene lost 4 bases and the J gene lost 1 base, with 7 bases spanning the gap. CDR3 size: 13 residues. Filled out from reference TRBV18 and TRBJ1-1, the complete variable domain reads NAGVMQNPRHLVRRRGQEARLRCSPMKGHSHVYWYRQLPEEGLKFMVYLQKENIIDESGMPKERFSAEFPKEGPSILRIQQVVRGDSAAYFCASSRQWNTEAFFGQGTRLTVV.

The CDR3 coding sequence is TGTGCCAGCAGTTTGTCGGCAGGCCCCTATAGCAATCAGCCCCAGCATTTT. It yields the protein CASSLSAGPYSNQPQHF. This chain links TRBV27 with TRBJ1-5; no definite D call. CDR3 length: 17 residues. V was trimmed by 3 bases and J by 0 bases, leaving 15 bases between them. CDR1 is MNHEY and CDR2 is SMNVEV in the germline V gene (reference sequence).

This rearrangement joins TRBV28 to TRBJ1-2; no clear D gene. The germline CDR1 and CDR2 sequences are MDHEN and SYDVKM. V was pared by 2 bases and J by 7 bases, with 8 bases between. This CDR3 comprises 12 residues. CDR3 DNA: TGTGCCAGCAGTTTAACACGAGGTGGCTACACCTTC. It specifies CASSLTRGGYTF.

This clone occurred once. V gene TRBV5-6 combines with J gene TRBJ2-5; the match to TRBD1 covers 7 bases. CDR3 length: 13 amino acids. Germline V CDR1 and CDR2: SGHDT, YYEEEE. V was pared by 4 bases and J by 2 bases, with 2 bases of the junction left unmatched. CDR3 bases: TGTGCCAGCAGCCTCAGGGGGCAAGAGACCCAGTACTTC. Translated: CASSLRGQETQYF.

The rearrangement uses TRBV10-3 and TRBJ2-3; D is possibly TRBD1 (8 bases). Germline CDR1 reads ENHRY; CDR2 reads SYGVKD. Trimming cost V 3 bases and J 6 bases, with 16 bases left between them. CDR3 length equals 15 residues. CDR3 amino acids: CAISDKQGGWDTQYF. CDR3 nucleotide sequence: TGTGCCATCAGTGACAAACAGGGGGGGTGGGATACGCAGTATTTT.